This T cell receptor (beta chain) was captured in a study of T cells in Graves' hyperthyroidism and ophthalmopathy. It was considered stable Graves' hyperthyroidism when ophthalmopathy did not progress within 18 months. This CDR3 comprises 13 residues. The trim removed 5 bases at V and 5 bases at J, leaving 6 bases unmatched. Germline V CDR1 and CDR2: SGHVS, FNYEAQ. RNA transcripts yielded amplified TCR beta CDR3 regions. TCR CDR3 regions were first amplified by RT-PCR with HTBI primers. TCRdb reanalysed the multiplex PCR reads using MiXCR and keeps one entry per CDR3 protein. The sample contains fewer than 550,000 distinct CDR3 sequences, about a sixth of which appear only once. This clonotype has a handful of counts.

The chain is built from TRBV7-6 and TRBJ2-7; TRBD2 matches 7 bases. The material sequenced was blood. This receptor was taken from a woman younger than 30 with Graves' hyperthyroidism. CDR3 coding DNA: TGTGCCAGCAGCCGGGGGAGGGGCGACGAGCAGTACTTC. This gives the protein CASSRGRGDEQYF.